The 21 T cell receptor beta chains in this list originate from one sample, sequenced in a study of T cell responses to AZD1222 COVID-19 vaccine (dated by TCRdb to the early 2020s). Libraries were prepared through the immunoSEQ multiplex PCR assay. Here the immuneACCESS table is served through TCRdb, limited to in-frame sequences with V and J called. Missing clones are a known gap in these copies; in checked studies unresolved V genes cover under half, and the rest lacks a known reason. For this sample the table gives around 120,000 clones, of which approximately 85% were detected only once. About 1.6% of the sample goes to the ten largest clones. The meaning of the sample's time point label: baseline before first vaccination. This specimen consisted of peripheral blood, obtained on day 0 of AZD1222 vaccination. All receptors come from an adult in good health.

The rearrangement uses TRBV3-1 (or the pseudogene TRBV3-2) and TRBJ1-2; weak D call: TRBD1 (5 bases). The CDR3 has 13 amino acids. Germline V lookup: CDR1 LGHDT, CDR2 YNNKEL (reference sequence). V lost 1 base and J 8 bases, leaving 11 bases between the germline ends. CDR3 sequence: CASSQAGTGGYTF. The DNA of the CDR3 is TGTGCCAGCAGCCAAGCGGGCACAGGAGGCTACACCTTC.

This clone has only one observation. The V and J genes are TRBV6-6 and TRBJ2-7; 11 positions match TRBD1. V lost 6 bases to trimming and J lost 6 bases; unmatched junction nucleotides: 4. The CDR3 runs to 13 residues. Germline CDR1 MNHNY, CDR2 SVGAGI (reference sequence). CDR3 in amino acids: CASRGQGAGEQYF. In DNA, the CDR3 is TGTGCCAGCAGAGGACAGGGGGCGGGCGAGCAGTACTTC.

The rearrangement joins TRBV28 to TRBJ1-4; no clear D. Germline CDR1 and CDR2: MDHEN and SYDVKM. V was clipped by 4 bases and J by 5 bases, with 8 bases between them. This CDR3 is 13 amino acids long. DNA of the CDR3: TGTGCCAGCAGTTCTCGGCTAAATGAAAAACTGTTTTTT. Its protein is CASSSRLNEKLFF. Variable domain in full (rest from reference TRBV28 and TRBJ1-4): DVKVTQSSRYLVKRTGEKVFLECVQDMDHENMFWYRQDPGLGLRLIYFSYDVKMKEKGDIPEGYSVSREKKERFSLILESASTNQTSMYLCASSSRLNEKLFFGSGTQLSVL.

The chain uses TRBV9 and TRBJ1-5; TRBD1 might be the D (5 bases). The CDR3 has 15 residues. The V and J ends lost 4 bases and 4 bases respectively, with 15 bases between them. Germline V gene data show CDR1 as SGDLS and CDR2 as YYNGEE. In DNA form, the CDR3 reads TGTGCCAGCAGCCCCTACGGGGGGAGAAATCAGCCCCAGCATTTT. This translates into CASSPYGGRNQPQHF.

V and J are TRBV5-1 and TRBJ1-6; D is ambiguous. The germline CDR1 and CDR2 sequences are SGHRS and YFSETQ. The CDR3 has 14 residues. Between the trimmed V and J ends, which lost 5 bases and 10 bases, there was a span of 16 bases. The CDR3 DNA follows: TGCGCCAGCAGTTCAACGATCTGGGAATCACCCCTCCACTTT. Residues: CASSSTIWESPLHF.

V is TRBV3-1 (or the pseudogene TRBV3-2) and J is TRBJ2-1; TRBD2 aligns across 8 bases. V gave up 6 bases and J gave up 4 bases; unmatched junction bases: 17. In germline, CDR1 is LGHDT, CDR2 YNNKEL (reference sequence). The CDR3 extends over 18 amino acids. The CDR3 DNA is TGTGCCAGCAGACCCAGGACTGCGGGAGGTTCGGAGTACAATGAGCAGTTCTTC. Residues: CASRPRTAGGSEYNEQFF.

Written as DNA, the CDR3 is TGTGCCTGGAAAACAGGGGTGGGGGAAGCTTTCTTT. Protein: CAWKTGVGEAFF. This sequence joins TRBV30 and TRBJ1-1, with 7 nucleotides matching TRBD1. The J segment lost 8 bases and the V segment lost 4 bases, leaving 7 bases of the junction unmatched. CDR1 and CDR2 (germline): GTSNPN, SVGIG (reference sequence). CDR3 length: 12 amino acids. Complete variable domain (other parts from reference TRBV30 and TRBJ1-1): SQTIHQWPATLVQPVGSPLSLECTVEGTSNPNLYWYRQAAGRGLQLLFYSVGIGQISSEVPQNLSASRPQDRQFILSSKKLLLSDSGFYLCAWKTGVGEAFFGQGTRLTVV.

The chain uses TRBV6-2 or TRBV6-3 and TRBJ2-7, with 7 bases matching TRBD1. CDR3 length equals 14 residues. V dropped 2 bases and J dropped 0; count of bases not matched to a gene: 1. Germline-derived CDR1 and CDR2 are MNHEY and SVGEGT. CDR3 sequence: CASSYKGASYEQYF. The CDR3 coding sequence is TGTGCCAGCAGTTACAAGGGGGCCTCCTACGAGCAGTACTTC.

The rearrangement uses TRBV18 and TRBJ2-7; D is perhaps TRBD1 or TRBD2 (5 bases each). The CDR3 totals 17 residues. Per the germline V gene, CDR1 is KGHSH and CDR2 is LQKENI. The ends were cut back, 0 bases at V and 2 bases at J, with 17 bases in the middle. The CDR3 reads CASSPPIKRDGTYEQYF. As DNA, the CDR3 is TGTGCCAGCTCACCACCGATCAAAAGGGACGGGACCTACGAGCAGTACTTC.

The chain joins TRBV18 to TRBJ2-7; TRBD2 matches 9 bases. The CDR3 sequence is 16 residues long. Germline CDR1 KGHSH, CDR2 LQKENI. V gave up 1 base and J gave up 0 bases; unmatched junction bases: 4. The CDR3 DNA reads TGTGCCAGCTCACCACGGCTAGCGGGGACCTCCTACGAGCAGTACTTC. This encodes CASSPRLAGTSYEQYF.

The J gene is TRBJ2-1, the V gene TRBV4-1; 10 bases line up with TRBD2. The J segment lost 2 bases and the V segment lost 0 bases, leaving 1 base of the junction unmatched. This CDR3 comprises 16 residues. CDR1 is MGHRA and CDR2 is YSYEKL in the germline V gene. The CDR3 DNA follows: TGCGCCAGCAGCCAAGAAAGCGGGGGGGCCTACAATGAGCAGTTCTTC. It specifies CASSQESGGAYNEQFF.

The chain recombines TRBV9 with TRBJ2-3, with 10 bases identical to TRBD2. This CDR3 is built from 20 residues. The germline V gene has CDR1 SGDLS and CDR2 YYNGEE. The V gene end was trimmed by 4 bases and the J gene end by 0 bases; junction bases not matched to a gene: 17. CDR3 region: CASSRYSSGSGTTSTDTQYF. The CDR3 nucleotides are TGTGCCAGCAGCCGCTACTCTAGCGGGAGTGGGACCACTAGCACAGATACGCAGTATTTT.

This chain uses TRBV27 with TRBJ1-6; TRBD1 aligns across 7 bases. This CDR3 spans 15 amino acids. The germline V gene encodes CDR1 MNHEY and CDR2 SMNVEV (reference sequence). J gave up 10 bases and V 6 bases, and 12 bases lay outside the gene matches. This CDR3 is CASRPLDREVSPLHF. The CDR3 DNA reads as TGTGCCAGCAGGCCCCTCGACAGGGAGGTGTCACCCCTCCACTTT.

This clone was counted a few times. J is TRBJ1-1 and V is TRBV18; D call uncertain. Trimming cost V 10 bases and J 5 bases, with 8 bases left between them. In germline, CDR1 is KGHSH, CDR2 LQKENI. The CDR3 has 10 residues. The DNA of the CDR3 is TGTGCCACCAAAGGGACTGAAGCTTTCTTT. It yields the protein CATKGTEAFF.

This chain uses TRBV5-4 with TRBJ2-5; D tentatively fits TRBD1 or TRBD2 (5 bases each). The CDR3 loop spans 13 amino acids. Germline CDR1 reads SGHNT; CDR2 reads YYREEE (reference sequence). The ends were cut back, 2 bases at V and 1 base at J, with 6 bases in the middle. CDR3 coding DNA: TGTGCCAGCAGCTTCGGGGCCCAAGAGACCCAGTACTTC. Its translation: CASSFGAQETQYF.

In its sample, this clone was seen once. The CDR3 DNA reads as TGTGCCACCAGTGGGGGTTTTTGGGGCCAAGAGACCCAGTACTTC. Encoded protein: CATSGGFWGQETQYF. The chain is built from TRBV24-1 and TRBJ2-5; no clear D. Per the germline V gene, CDR1 is KGHDR and CDR2 is SFDVKD. CDR3 length equals 15 residues. Trimming stripped 5 bases from V and 1 base from J, with 13 bases between.

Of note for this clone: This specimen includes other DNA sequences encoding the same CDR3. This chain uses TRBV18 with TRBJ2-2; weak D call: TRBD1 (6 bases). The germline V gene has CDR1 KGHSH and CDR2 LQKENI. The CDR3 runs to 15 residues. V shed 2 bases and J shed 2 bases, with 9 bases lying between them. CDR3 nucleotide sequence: TGTGCCAGCTCACCAAGGACAGCTAACACCGGGGAGCTGTTTTTT. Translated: CASSPRTANTGELFF.

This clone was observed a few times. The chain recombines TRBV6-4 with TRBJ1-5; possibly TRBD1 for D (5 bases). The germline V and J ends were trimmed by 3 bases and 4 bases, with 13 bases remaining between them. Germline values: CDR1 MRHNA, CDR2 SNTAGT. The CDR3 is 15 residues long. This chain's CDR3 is CASSERQSKNQPQHF. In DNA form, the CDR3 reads TGTGCCAGCAGTGAACGACAGTCAAAAAATCAGCCCCAGCATTTT.

The CDR3 sequence: CASSDGGGGQPQHF. In nucleotides, the CDR3 is TGTGCCAGCAGTGATGGGGGCGGGGGTCAGCCCCAGCATTTT. This chain uses TRBV6-2 or TRBV6-3 with TRBJ1-5; tentative D call: TRBD1 (6 bases). Trimming took 5 bases from V and 6 from J, leaving 14 bases between them. The CDR3 is 14 residues long. The germline V gene encodes CDR1 MNHEY and CDR2 SVGEGT.

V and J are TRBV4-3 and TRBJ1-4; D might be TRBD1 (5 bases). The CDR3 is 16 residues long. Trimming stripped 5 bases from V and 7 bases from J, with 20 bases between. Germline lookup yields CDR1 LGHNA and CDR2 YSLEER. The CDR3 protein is CASSSSVGGFGEKLFF. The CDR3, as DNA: TGCGCCAGCAGCTCAAGCGTGGGGGGGTTCGGTGAAAAACTGTTTTTT.

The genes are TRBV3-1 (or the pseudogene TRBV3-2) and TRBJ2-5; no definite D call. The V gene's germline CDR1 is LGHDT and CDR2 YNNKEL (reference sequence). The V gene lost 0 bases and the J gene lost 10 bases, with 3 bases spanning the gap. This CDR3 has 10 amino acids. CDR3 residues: CASSQDLQYF. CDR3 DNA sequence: TGTGCCAGCAGCCAAGATCTCCAGTACTTC.